This T cell receptor (beta chain) was sequenced for a study of T cell clones after liver transplantation. Overall study: Post-transplant blood was tracked for graft-donor-reactive T cell clones identified in a pre-transplant mixed lymphocyte reaction. HCV positivity affected three of eight recipients; the rest lacked autoimmune or viral indications. Subjects received no induction therapy and standard immunosuppression until randomization at 12-24 months post-transplant.

Clones were sequenced by immunoSEQ multiplex PCR, and TCRdb holds only the in-frame ones, with some missing. The sample lists 24,000 or so clones; more than 60% were seen once. The ends were cut back, 2 bases at V and 2 bases at J, with 6 bases in the middle. This CDR3 is 14 amino acids long. The germline V gene encodes CDR1 ENHRY and CDR2 SYGVKD. Sequenced here: CD4+ T cells from blood, sampled before liver transplant. This receptor was taken from a human donor who received a liver transplant. The V gene is TRBV10-3, the J gene TRBJ2-2; D ambiguous. CDR3 coding DNA: TGTGCCATCAGTGAGCGCCAAAACACCGGGGAGCTGTTTTTT. Its translation: CAISERQNTGELFF.